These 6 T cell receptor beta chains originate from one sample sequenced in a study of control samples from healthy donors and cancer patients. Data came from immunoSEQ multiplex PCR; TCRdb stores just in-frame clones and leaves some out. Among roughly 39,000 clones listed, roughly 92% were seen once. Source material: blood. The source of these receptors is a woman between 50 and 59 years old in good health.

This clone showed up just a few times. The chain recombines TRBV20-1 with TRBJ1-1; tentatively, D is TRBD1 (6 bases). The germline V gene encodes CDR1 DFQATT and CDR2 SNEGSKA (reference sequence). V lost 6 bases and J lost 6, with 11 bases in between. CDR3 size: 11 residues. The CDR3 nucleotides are TGCAGTGCCTCGAACAGGGCTGAAGCTTTCTTT. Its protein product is CSASNRAEAFF.

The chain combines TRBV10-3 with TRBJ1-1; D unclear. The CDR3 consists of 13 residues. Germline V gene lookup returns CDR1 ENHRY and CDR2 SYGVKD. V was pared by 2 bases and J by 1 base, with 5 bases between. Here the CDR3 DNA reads TGTGCCATCAGTGAGGTGGGGAACACTGAAGCTTTCTTT. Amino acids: CAISEVGNTEAFF.

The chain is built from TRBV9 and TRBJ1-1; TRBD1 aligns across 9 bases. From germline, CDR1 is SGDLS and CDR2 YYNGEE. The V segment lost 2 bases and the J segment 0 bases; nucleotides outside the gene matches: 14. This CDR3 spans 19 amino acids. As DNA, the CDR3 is TGTGCCAGCAGCGTGGGTTTCCTAACGGGACAGGGAATGAACACTGAAGCTTTCTTT. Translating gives CASSVGFLTGQGMNTEAFF.

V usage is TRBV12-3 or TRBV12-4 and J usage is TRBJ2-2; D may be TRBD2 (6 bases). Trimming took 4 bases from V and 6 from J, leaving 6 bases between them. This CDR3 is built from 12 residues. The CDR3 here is CASSWDSGELFF. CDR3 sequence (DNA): TGTGCCAGCAGTTGGGACTCCGGGGAGCTGTTTTTT.

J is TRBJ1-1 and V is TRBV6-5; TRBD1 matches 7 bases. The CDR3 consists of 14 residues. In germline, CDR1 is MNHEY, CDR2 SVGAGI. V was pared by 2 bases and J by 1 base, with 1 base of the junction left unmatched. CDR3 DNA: TGTGCCAGCAGTTACGAGGGGGCGAACACTGAAGCTTTCTTT. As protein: CASSYEGANTEAFF.

The CDR3 DNA reads TGTGCCAGCAGTCCACTAGCGGGGGGCGCGAACACCGGGGAGCTGTTTTTT. Protein sequence: CASSPLAGGANTGELFF. The chain couples TRBV3-1 (or the pseudogene TRBV3-2) to TRBJ2-2; 12 nucleotides agree with TRBD2. Germline-derived CDR1 and CDR2 are LGHDT and YNNKEL (reference sequence). V shed 6 bases and J 0 bases; nucleotides not matched to a gene: 5. The CDR3 totals 17 residues.